The source of this T cell receptor (beta chain) is a study of blood T cell repertoires in COVID-19. Study details: Collection of acute and convalescent COVID-19 samples took place in the United States, Italy and Spain. T cells, B-cell-depleted T cells, or PBMCs supplied cDNA or gDNA.

The CDR3 is 17 amino acids. The germline V gene has CDR1 MNHNS and CDR2 SASEGT. Trimming shortened V by 2 bases and J by 2 bases, and 19 bases separated the two germline ends. In the original workflow: Scientists estimated how many nucleated cells there were by amplifying reference gene primers. Profiled with immunoSEQ multiplex PCR; TCRdb holds only in-frame clones, not every one. Clone size and the V and J calls come from that table; the DNA yielded D and trimming. This table holds around 250,000 clones, around four fifths found once. The chain links TRBV6-1 to TRBJ2-7, with D unclear. The material sequenced was peripheral blood. This clonotype was sampled from a man older than 75 with acute or convalescent COVID-19. In DNA form, the CDR3 reads TGTGCCAGCAGTGAACGCCCCGCAGGCCCCCTCCCCTACGAGCAGTACTTC. This encodes CASSERPAGPLPYEQYF.